A selection of T cell receptor beta chains follows, all from one sample in a study of blood T cell repertoires in COVID-19. Measured with immunoSEQ multiplex PCR; TCRdb has only the in-frame clones, and not every one. This sample has some 70,000 clones, with over 65% found just once. The sample comprised peripheral blood. All receptors come from a woman between 65 and 79 years old with acute or convalescent COVID-19. Both conserved end residues are trimmed from each CDR3. A D gene is named only where the DNA matches it firmly.

j_gene | v_gene | d_gene | CDR3aa
TRBJ1-3 | TRBV10-2 | NA | ASSESRVSAMTNTIY
TRBJ2-3 | TRBV6-5 | NA | ASSRTASTDTQY
TRBJ2-1 | TRBV24-1 | NA | ATSDLQMLRVIGNEQF
TRBJ1-2 | TRBV5-5 | TRBD1 | ASSSTGVIGMGYT
TRBJ2-1 | TRBV27 | TRBD1 | ASSLRGQYYNEQF
TRBJ2-3 | TRBV4-1 | TRBD2 | ASSQEELAGTDTQY
TRBJ1-1 | TRBV30 | NA | AWSVQRDTEAF
TRBJ1-6 | TRBV30 | TRBD1 | AWSVGTGVDSPLH
TRBJ2-1 | TRBV4-1 | TRBD1 | ASSQARQGNEQF
TRBJ2-7 | TRBV7-2 | TRBD1 | ASTVTGTGGYEQY
TRBJ1-6 | TRBV28 | TRBD1 | ASRSPPGQLNSPLH
TRBJ1-5 | TRBV5-1 | TRBD1 | ASRDREDQPQH
TRBJ2-3 | TRBV19 | TRBD2 | ASSISSGGTDTQY
TRBJ2-7 | TRBV6-5 | NA | ASSTTSDTYEQY
TRBJ2-1 | TRBV6-5 | TRBD2 | ASTSRLAGDNEQF
TRBJ1-5 | TRBV2 | NA | ASSDARVHQPQH
TRBJ1-2 | TRBV30 | NA | AWRGSRSYT
TRBJ2-5 | TRBV14 | NA | ASSQPGEETQY